This is a list of T cell receptor beta chains from one sample in a study of vaccination and CD4 T cells after COVID-19. TCRdb analysed the PCR reads with MiXCR anew, one entry per CDR3 protein. The data hold 20,000 to 25,000 distinct CDR3 sequences, with more than 45% observed a single time. This material consisted of CD4+ T cells from blood, taken before SARS-CoV-2 vaccination. The receptors come from a human donor who had recovered from COVID-19. The CDR3 runs from the conserved cysteine through the conserved F or W. Fields, in order: clone size, V gene, D gene, J gene, CDR3 DNA, CDR3 protein. The D gene is left open where the match is weak. Expanded clones get a size class; other rows say once, few or many, or leave the size out.

clone_size: -; v_call: TRBV28; d_call: -; j_call: TRBJ2-7; cdr3_nt: TGTGCCAGCAGTCCCTTGATAGACGAGCAGTACTTC; cdr3_aa: CASSPLIDEQYF
clone_size: -; v_call: TRBV4-2; d_call: -; j_call: TRBJ2-5; cdr3_nt: TGTGCCAGCAGCCAAACTCAGGGAGAAGAGACCCAGTACTTC; cdr3_aa: CASSQTQGEETQYF
clone_size: few; v_call: TRBV20-1; d_call: -; j_call: TRBJ2-5; cdr3_nt: TGCAGTGCTAGAGAGGACGGGTCCGTGCAGACCCAGTACTTC; cdr3_aa: CSAREDGSVQTQYF
clone_size: -; v_call: TRBV20-1; d_call: TRBD2; j_call: TRBJ2-7; cdr3_nt: TGCAGTGCTTTAACTAGCGGGAGACCCTCCTACGAGCAGTACTTC; cdr3_aa: CSALTSGRPSYEQYF
clone_size: -; v_call: TRBV20-1; d_call: -; j_call: TRBJ1-6; cdr3_nt: TGCAGTGCTAGGGGTCTGCTGGAACAGGGAGGTTCACCCCTCCACTTT; cdr3_aa: CSARGLLEQGGSPLHF
clone_size: -; v_call: TRBV6-1; d_call: TRBD1; j_call: TRBJ1-2; cdr3_nt: TGTGCCAGCAGACAAACCGGGACAGGGGGGTATGGCTACACCTTC; cdr3_aa: CASRQTGTGGYGYTF
clone_size: -; v_call: TRBV20-1; d_call: TRBD1; j_call: TRBJ2-5; cdr3_nt: TGCAGTGCGCTGACAGGGAGCATCCAAGAGACCCAGTACTTC; cdr3_aa: CSALTGSIQETQYF
clone_size: -; v_call: TRBV4-3; d_call: TRBD1; j_call: TRBJ2-2; cdr3_nt: TGCGCCAGCAGCCCCGGGACAGGGGGCGTTGCCGGGGAGCTGTTTTTT; cdr3_aa: CASSPGTGGVAGELFF
clone_size: -; v_call: TRBV27; d_call: -; j_call: TRBJ1-2; cdr3_nt: TGTGCCAGCGCTGGCGTGTTTAGCAGGGAGGTTGGCTACACCTTC; cdr3_aa: CASAGVFSREVGYTF
clone_size: -; v_call: TRBV29-1; d_call: -; j_call: TRBJ1-1; cdr3_nt: TGCAGCGTTGTACGGGACACTGAAGCTTTCTTT; cdr3_aa: CSVVRDTEAFF
clone_size: -; v_call: TRBV6-1; d_call: TRBD1; j_call: TRBJ1-5; cdr3_nt: TGTGCCAGCAGTAGCTACAGGGGGGATCAGCCCCAGCATTTT; cdr3_aa: CASSSYRGDQPQHF
clone_size: -; v_call: TRBV21-1; d_call: -; j_call: TRBJ2-1; cdr3_nt: TGTGCCAGCAGCAAAACCACTAAGAGGAGCTCCTACAATGAGCAGTTCTTC; cdr3_aa: CASSKTTKRSSYNEQFF
clone_size: few; v_call: TRBV28; d_call: -; j_call: TRBJ1-2; cdr3_nt: TGTGCCAGCAACACCCTTAACTATGGCTACACCTTC; cdr3_aa: CASNTLNYGYTF
clone_size: -; v_call: TRBV20-1; d_call: -; j_call: TRBJ1-5; cdr3_nt: TGCAGTGCTAGCAGGGGAAATAGCAATCAGCCCCAGCATTTT; cdr3_aa: CSASRGNSNQPQHF
clone_size: few; v_call: TRBV20-1; d_call: -; j_call: TRBJ2-5; cdr3_nt: TGCAGTGCCGGGGGCTTTCAAGAGACCCAGTACTTC; cdr3_aa: CSAGGFQETQYF